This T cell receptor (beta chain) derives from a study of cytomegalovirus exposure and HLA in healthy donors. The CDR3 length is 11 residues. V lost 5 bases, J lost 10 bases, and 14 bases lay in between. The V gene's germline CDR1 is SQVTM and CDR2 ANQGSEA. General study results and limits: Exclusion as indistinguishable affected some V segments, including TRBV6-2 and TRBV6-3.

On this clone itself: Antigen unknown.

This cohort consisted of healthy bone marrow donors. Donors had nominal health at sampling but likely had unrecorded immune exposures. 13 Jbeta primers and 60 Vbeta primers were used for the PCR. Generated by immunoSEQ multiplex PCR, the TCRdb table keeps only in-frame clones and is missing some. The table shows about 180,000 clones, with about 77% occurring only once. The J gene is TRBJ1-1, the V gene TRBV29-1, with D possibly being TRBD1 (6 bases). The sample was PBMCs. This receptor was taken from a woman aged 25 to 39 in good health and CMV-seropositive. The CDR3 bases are TGCAGCGTTAAAACAGGGAGGGGAGCTTTCTTT. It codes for CSVKTGRGAFF.